Described below is a single TCR beta chain sequence and its context. V was pared by 4 bases and J by 4 bases, with 11 bases between. CDR3 length equals 13 residues. CDR1 is LNHDA and CDR2 is SQIVND in the germline V gene (reference sequence). For CDR3 and TCR beta VDJ profiling, genomic DNA was the template used. A single record per CDR3 protein comes from TCRdb applying MiXCR to the reads. Of roughly 150,000 distinct CDR3 sequences in the sample, around 40% are singletons; the top ten hold 1.1%. The data were obtained in a study of CD8+CD57+ T cells in acquired aplastic anemia. This chain joins TRBV19 and TRBJ2-7, with D perhaps matching TRBD2 (6 bases). The sequence derives from a human donor in good health. Sequences were obtained from sorted CD4+, CD8+, or CD8+CD57+ T cells (not recorded which) from PBMCs. The CDR3 region has the DNA TGTGCCAGTAGTAGGGGACTTTCTTACGAGCAGTACTTC. It yields the protein CASSRGLSYEQYF.